Below are 17 T cell receptor beta chains sequenced from a single sample in a study of control samples from healthy donors and cancer patients. The assay was immunoSEQ multiplex PCR, and TCRdb's table has in-frame clones only and misses some. The table has 150,000 to 200,000 clones, around nine tenths seen once. The sequenced material came from blood. The origin of the receptors is a woman between 25 and 40 years old in good health.

V and J are TRBV3-1 (or the pseudogene TRBV3-2) and TRBJ2-1, with D possibly being TRBD2 (5 bases). This CDR3 has 15 amino acids. The ends were cut back, 4 bases at V and 1 base at J, with 11 bases in the middle. Germline V gives CDR1 LGHDT, CDR2 YNNKEL (reference sequence). The CDR3 coding sequence is TGTGCCAGCAGCCTCGACTATGGGTCCTACAATGAGCAGTTCTTC. Protein sequence: CASSLDYGSYNEQFF.

This chain links TRBV29-1 with TRBJ2-1, with D possibly TRBD2 on 6 matching bases. The germline V gene encodes CDR1 SQVTM and CDR2 ANQGSEA. V lost 4 bases and J lost 9, with 13 bases in between. The CDR3 spans 12 residues. Here the CDR3 reads CSVVATSSEQFF. CDR3 nucleotides: TGCAGCGTTGTGGCCACTAGCTCTGAGCAGTTCTTC.

Written as DNA, the CDR3 is TGTGCCAGCAGCAAACCGCGAGGGGCGAGGGAGCAGTACTTC. Its protein is CASSKPRGAREQYF. The V and J genes are TRBV28 and TRBJ2-7; D is tentatively TRBD1 or TRBD2 (5 bases each). Germline V gene sequence: CDR1 MDHEN, CDR2 SYDVKM. V was shortened by 6 bases and J by 7 bases, with 19 bases between the two germline ends. CDR3 length: 14 residues.

Of note for this clone: The sample carries other DNA sequences with the same CDR3. This chain joins TRBV7-2 and TRBJ1-4; D may be TRBD1 (6 bases). V lost 2 bases to trimming and J lost 8 bases, with 15 bases between them. Germline V gene sequence: CDR1 SGHTA, CDR2 FQGNSA. The CDR3 has 15 amino acids. As DNA, the CDR3 is TGTGCCAGCAGCTTAAAGGGGGGCCGGGGGGAAAAACTGTTTTTT. The encoded protein is CASSLKGGRGEKLFF.

The chain recombines TRBV7-2 with TRBJ2-3, with TRBD1 as a possible D gene (5 bases). The CDR3 totals 14 residues. Per the germline V gene, CDR1 is SGHTA and CDR2 is FQGNSA. Trimming took off 7 bases at V and 1 base at J, with 12 bases between the two ends. This chain's CDR3 is CASTWGVGTDTQYF. CDR3 DNA sequence: TGTGCCAGCACCTGGGGCGTCGGCACAGATACGCAGTATTTT.

This chain connects TRBV5-1 to TRBJ1-1; D gene ambiguous. The CDR3 has 14 residues. V dropped 0 bases and J dropped 1 base, with 7 bases sitting between them. Germline V CDR1 and CDR2: SGHRS, YFSETQ. CDR3: CASSLESGNTEAFF. CDR3 DNA: TGCGCCAGCAGCTTGGAATCAGGGAACACTGAAGCTTTCTTT.

The rearrangement links TRBV5-1 to TRBJ1-2, with D possibly being TRBD1 (6 bases). In germline, CDR1 is SGHRS, CDR2 YFSETQ. The V end lost 4 bases, the J end lost 4 bases, and 14 bases lay between the germline ends. The CDR3 consists of 14 residues. CDR3 DNA: TGCGCCAGCAGCCTCAAGGGGGTCAGCTATGGCTACACCTTC. Translating it yields CASSLKGVSYGYTF.

The rearrangement links TRBV27 to TRBJ1-1; D is ambiguous. Between the trimmed V and J ends, which lost 3 bases and 1 base, there was a span of 12 bases. Germline CDR1 is MNHEY and CDR2 is SMNVEV (reference sequence). The CDR3 is made up of 15 amino acids. The CDR3 here is CASSFSVLANTEAFF. CDR3 nucleotides: TGTGCCAGCAGTTTCTCAGTCTTGGCGAACACTGAAGCTTTCTTT.

The CDR3 here is CSASWRAHTDTQYF. Here the CDR3 DNA reads TGCAGTGCTAGTTGGCGGGCCCACACAGATACGCAGTATTTT. The chain joins TRBV20-1 to TRBJ2-3; D possibly corresponds to TRBD2 (5 bases). The CDR3 is 14 residues long. The germline V gene has CDR1 DFQATT and CDR2 SNEGSKA (reference sequence). The ends were cut back, 3 bases at V and 2 bases at J, with 12 bases in the middle.

This chain uses TRBV3-1 (or the pseudogene TRBV3-2) with TRBJ2-7; D unclear. Germline V gives CDR1 LGHDT, CDR2 YNNKEL (reference sequence). The CDR3 is made up of 14 amino acids. Trimming took off 0 bases at V and 0 bases at J, with 6 bases between the two ends. CDR3 sequence: CASSQDRRSYEQYF. The CDR3, as DNA: TGTGCCAGCAGCCAAGATCGGCGCTCCTACGAGCAGTACTTC.

On this clone itself: This same CDR3 is encoded by further DNA sequences in the sample. The chain has TRBV7-2 and TRBJ1-3; D is undetermined. This CDR3 is built from 14 residues. The V and J ends lost 1 base and 4 bases respectively, with 8 bases between them. CDR1 SGHTA and CDR2 FQGNSA come from the germline V gene. CDR3 coding DNA: TGTGCCAGCAGCTTAGTCGGTGCCGGAAACACCATATATTTT. Translating gives CASSLVGAGNTIYF.

J is TRBJ2-7 and V is TRBV11-2, with D perhaps assigned TRBD1 or TRBD2 (5 bases each). The CDR3 runs to 15 residues. The germline gives CDR1 SGHAT, CDR2 FQNNGV. Between the trimmed V and J ends, which lost 5 bases and 0 bases, there was a span of 14 bases. The CDR3 protein is CASSPWDGLSYEQYF. CDR3 sequence (DNA): TGTGCCAGCAGCCCCTGGGACGGACTCTCCTACGAGCAGTACTTC.

The V call is TRBV9, the J call TRBJ1-1; 7 nucleotides align to TRBD1. The CDR3 runs to 13 residues. CDR1 and CDR2 (germline): SGDLS, YYNGEE. The junction had 0 bases not matched to a gene; V was cut back by 0 bases and J by 4 bases. The CDR3 reads CASSVGQGTEAFF. CDR3 DNA sequence: TGTGCCAGCAGCGTAGGACAGGGCACTGAAGCTTTCTTT.

This rearrangement joins TRBV9 to TRBJ1-1; D remains ambiguous. V was trimmed by 1 base and J by 6 bases, leaving 19 bases between them. Germline V gene lookup returns CDR1 SGDLS and CDR2 YYNGEE. There are 16 residues in the CDR3. The CDR3 is CASSVMASSTGAEAFF. The CDR3, as DNA: TGTGCCAGCAGCGTAATGGCATCTTCAACGGGCGCTGAAGCTTTCTTT.

The gene calls are TRBV3-1 (or the pseudogene TRBV3-2) and TRBJ2-7, with D possibly matching TRBD2 (6 bases). Germline CDR1 is LGHDT and CDR2 is YNNKEL (reference sequence). The CDR3 is made up of 16 amino acids. Trimming pared 1 base from V and 3 bases from J, leaving 16 bases between. For the CDR3, the DNA is TGTGCCAGCAGCCAAGCTGGGGACTCCATCAGCTACGAGCAGTACTTC. Protein sequence: CASSQAGDSISYEQYF.

J is TRBJ1-4 and V is TRBV28; D is undetermined. The CDR3 is 15 amino acids. The germline gives CDR1 MDHEN, CDR2 SYDVKM. V was cut by 4 bases and J by 0 bases, with 9 bases left in between. CDR3 sequence (DNA): TGTGCCAGCAGTTCCTACACGTCAACTAATGAAAAACTGTTTTTT. This encodes CASSSYTSTNEKLFF.

The V gene is TRBV28, the J gene TRBJ2-2; 7 nucleotides match TRBD2. Losses at the gene ends were 3 bases for V and 2 bases for J; bases not matched to a gene: 3. This CDR3 spans 15 amino acids. CDR1 and CDR2 (germline): MDHEN, SYDVKM. CDR3 protein: CASSFRLANTGELFF. CDR3 coding DNA: TGTGCCAGCAGTTTTCGACTAGCAAACACCGGGGAGCTGTTTTTT.